This T cell receptor (beta chain) is drawn from a study of blood T cell repertoires in COVID-19 (dated by TCRdb to the early 2020s). In terms of the full investigation: Samples covering the acute and convalescent phases of COVID-19 were provided by collaborators in the United States, Italy and Spain. The prospective study material was composed of cDNA or gDNA derived from T cells, B-cell-depleted T cells, or PBMCs. Deeply sampled blood TCRbeta repertoires from subjects exposed to, actively infected with, or recovered from COVID-19 were included in the dataset. The repertoires were released in a freely available public database meant as a resource for research on the immune response to SARS-CoV-2. Samples came from the ongoing ImmuneRACE study (first 160 participants) plus 1,254 subjects from 6 global collaborators. Sample metadata almost always included a de-identified subject ID, COVID-19 status, age in years and sex. Where HLA class I and class II types were available, the types were taken from metadata supplied by the sample provider, not from assay-based typing.

The immunoSEQ Assay, a bias-controlled multiplex PCR, was used to amplify TCRbeta CDR3 regions from genomic DNA. The study's own analysis went as follows. Nucleated cell counts per sample were estimated from amplification of reference gene primers within the assay. Sequence reads were collapsed and filtered to measure the absolute abundance of every unique TCRbeta CDR3 rearrangement. For each sample, productive Simpson clonality was calculated as the square root of Simpson's diversity index across productive rearrangements. TCRdb carries this immuneACCESS record with in-frame sequences only. Its versions omit some clonotypes, under half of them owing to an unresolved V gene in the studies checked, with the rest unexplained. That table supplies the V and J calls and clone size; D and trimming were determined from the DNA. The sample table contains 140,000 or so clones; only one count was recorded for roughly 88% of them. The ten largest clonotypes hold about a tenth of the sample.

General study outcomes and caveats: How much clinical and demographic metadata was included differed by source and by participant, and the metadata was provided uncurated.

Each collaborating institution followed its own protocols to collect whole blood in K2EDTA tubes. For TCRbeta analysis, collaborators shipped samples as frozen whole blood, isolated PBMCs, or DNA extracted from either of those sample types. With regard to this clone: Its antigen has not been determined. No base quality values were provided; no much bigger clone lies one nucleotide off.

The germline V gene yields SGHNT for CDR1 and YENEEA for CDR2. Including the terminal cysteine and phenylalanine, the CDR3 comprises 14 residues. Only the CDR3 DNA stays, 42 bases, in frame from base 1. V is shortened by 2 bases, J by 1 base, and the region joining them spans 8 bases. This chain is built from TRBV11-3 and TRBJ1-1; 5 matching bases give a weak D call of TRBD1. The source is a man aged 60 to 75 with active or convalescent COVID-19. Material for sequencing was peripheral blood. The DNA is as follows: TGTGCCAGCAGCTTACGGGACTCGAACACTGAAGCTTTCTTT. It specifies CASSLRDSNTEAFF.